The source of this T cell receptor beta chain is a study of cytomegalovirus exposure and HLA in healthy donors. Regarding the study as a whole: Productive rates of about 87% or about 30% were seen for most TCR beta V segments in an earlier analysis. Available immune exposure information was restricted to CMV serostatus only.

About this clone: Its antigen is as yet unknown.

After removal of 0 bases from V and 4 bases from J, the junction contained 6 bases not matched to a gene. Germline CDR1 reads LNHNV; CDR2 reads YYDKDF (reference sequence). CDR3 length: 16 amino acids. The study ran its PCR with 60 Vbeta and 13 Jbeta primers. Clones were sequenced by immunoSEQ multiplex PCR, and TCRdb holds only the in-frame ones, with some missing. The table has 200,000 to 250,000 clones, more than 60% seen once. This chain uses TRBV15 with TRBJ2-1; 7 bases match TRBD1. This clonotype was sampled from a girl aged 2 to 9 in good health and CMV-seronegative. The sample consisted of PBMCs. The CDR3 reads CATSRERQGVYNEQFF. Written as DNA, the CDR3 is TGTGCCACCAGCAGAGAAAGACAGGGAGTGTACAATGAGCAGTTCTTC.